This T cell receptor beta chain was obtained from a study of blood T cell repertoires in COVID-19. Study summary: Donors in the United States, Italy and Spain gave samples during acute or convalescent COVID-19. Sample material is recorded as cDNA or gDNA derived from T cells, B-cell-depleted T cells, or PBMCs.

There are 17 residues in the CDR3. The junction had 11 bases not matched to a gene; V was cut back by 5 bases and J by 6 bases. Germline V lookup: CDR1 SEHNR, CDR2 FQNEAQ (reference sequence). Study processing details: For nucleated cells, counts were estimated from reference gene primer amplification. Only in-frame clones appear in the TCRdb table, and some are missing; sequencing was by immunoSEQ multiplex PCR. V and J calls and clone size come straight from that table; D and trimming were deduced from the DNA. The table records tens of thousands of clones, 75% to 95% of them present only once. This sequence was found in a human donor in a cohort sampled during active COVID-19. The J gene is TRBJ2-3, the V gene TRBV7-9, with 13 positions matching TRBD2. The sequencing input was peripheral blood. Here the CDR3 reads CASSEPGLAGLGDTQYF. As DNA, the CDR3 is TGTGCCAGCAGCGAGCCGGGACTAGCGGGACTTGGGGATACGCAGTATTTT.